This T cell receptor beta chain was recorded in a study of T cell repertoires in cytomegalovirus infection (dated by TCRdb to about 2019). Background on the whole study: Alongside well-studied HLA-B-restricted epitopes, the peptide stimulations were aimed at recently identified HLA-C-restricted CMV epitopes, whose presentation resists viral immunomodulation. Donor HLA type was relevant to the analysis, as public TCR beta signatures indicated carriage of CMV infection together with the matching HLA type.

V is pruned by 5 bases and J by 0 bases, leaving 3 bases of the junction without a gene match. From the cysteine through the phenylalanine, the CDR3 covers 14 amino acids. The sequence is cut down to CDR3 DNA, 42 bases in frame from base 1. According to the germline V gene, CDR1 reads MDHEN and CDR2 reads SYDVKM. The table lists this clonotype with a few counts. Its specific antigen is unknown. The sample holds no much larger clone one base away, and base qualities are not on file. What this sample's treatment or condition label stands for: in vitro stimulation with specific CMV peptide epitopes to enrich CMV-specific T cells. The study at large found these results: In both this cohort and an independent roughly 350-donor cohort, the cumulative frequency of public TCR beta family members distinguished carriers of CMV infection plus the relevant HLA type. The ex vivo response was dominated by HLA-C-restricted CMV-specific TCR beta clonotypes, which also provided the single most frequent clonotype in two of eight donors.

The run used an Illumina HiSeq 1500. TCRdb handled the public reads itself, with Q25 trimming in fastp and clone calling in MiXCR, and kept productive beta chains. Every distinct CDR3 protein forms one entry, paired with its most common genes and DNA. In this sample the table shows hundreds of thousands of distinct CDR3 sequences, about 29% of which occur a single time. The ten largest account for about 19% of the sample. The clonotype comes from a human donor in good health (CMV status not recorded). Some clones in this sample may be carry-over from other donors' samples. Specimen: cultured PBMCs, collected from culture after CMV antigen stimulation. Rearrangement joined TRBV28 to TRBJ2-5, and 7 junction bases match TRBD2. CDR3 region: CASSGREDQETQYF. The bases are TGTGCCAGCAGTGGGAGGGAGGACCAAGAGACCCAGTACTTC. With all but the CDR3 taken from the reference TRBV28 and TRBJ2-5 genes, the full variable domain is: DVKVTQSSRYLVKRTGEKVFLECVQDMDHENMFWYRQDPGLGLRLIYFSYDVKMKEKGDIPEGYSVSREKKERFSLILESASTNQTSMYLCASSGREDQETQYFGPGTRLLVL.